This T cell receptor (beta chain) was captured by sequencing in a study of blood T cell repertoires in COVID-19. V was shortened by 3 bases and J by 4 bases, with 13 bases between the two germline ends. The CDR3 covers 15 residues. Germline CDR1 SGDLS, CDR2 YYNGEE. Sequencing used immunoSEQ multiplex PCR; TCRdb keeps in-frame clones, though not all of them. The sample shows around 250,000 clones, 65% to 85% of them seen only once. The sequencing sample was made of PBMCs or T cells enriched from blood (not recorded which). The sequence derives from a middle-aged man who had recovered from COVID-19. The chain combines TRBV9 with TRBJ2-2, with D perhaps matching TRBD2 (5 bases). CDR3 in DNA: TGTGCCAGCAGCGCCACTAGTATTTCCACCGGGGAGCTGTTTTTT. This translates into CASSATSISTGELFF.